This T cell receptor (beta chain) came from a study of T cells in Graves' hyperthyroidism and ophthalmopathy. Study findings and constraints: Most thyroid clonotypes with frequency above 0.001 were detected in blood.

Notes on this clonotype: Its antigen is currently unknown.

Researchers took RNA transcripts and amplified the TCR beta CDR3 regions from them. First-round RT-PCR of the TCR CDR3 relied on the HTBI primer set. TCRdb analysed the multiplex PCR reads with MiXCR anew, one entry per CDR3 protein. The sample has about 770,000 distinct CDR3 sequences, about 17% seen once. This CDR3 region has 13 residues. V lost 1 base to trimming and J lost 7 bases; unmatched junction nucleotides: 3. From germline, CDR1 is SEHNR and CDR2 FQNEAQ (reference sequence). The study left out patients who had uncontrolled infection, other autoimmune disease, pregnancy or lactation. The sequencing sample was made of blood. V and J are TRBV7-9 and TRBJ2-7; 8 positions match TRBD1. This receptor was identified in a woman between 45 and 65 years old with Graves' hyperthyroidism that later progressed to Graves' ophthalmopathy. The CDR3 DNA reads TGTGCCAGCAGCTTAGGTGGACAGGGAGAGCAGTACTTC. Its translation: CASSLGGQGEQYF.